The next 7 T cell receptor beta chains were all read from a single sample in a study of blood T cells in healthy people across ages. Together with a sample-barcoded 5' primer, a J-beta primer mix was included in a second PCR lasting roughly 6 to 12 cycles. MiXCR was run by TCRdb on the 5' RACE reads, yielding one entry per CDR3 protein. The repertoire consists of about 1.5 million distinct CDR3 sequences, with approximately 43% occurring once and the leading ten covering under 5%. The sample comprised blood. Every receptor here comes from a woman younger than 35 in good health.

V gene TRBV28 combines with J gene TRBJ2-1; TRBD2 is a possible D gene (6 bases). TRBJ2-7 explains the end of the DNA better; the J call may be wrong. The V gene's germline CDR1 is MDHEN and CDR2 SYDVKM. The CDR3 is 18 amino acids. CDR3 in amino acids: CASSSPYSGPKGYNEQYF. CDR3 coding DNA: TGTGCCAGCAGTTCCCCGTATAGCGGTCCCAAGGGTTACAATGAGCAGTACTTC.

The chain recombines TRBV7-2 with TRBJ2-7, with D perhaps matching TRBD2 (6 bases). The CDR3 has 15 amino acids. The germline CDR1 and CDR2 sequences are SGHTA and FQGNSA. Trimming cost V 1 base and J 4 bases, with 14 bases left between them. The CDR3 sequence is CASSLVSGEGYEQYF. The CDR3 nucleotides are TGTGCCAGCAGCTTAGTCTCGGGAGAAGGGTACGAGCAGTACTTC.

The V and J genes are TRBV4-1 and TRBJ1-1, with D uncertain. V shed 1 base and J shed 6 bases, with 9 bases lying between them. The CDR3 is 13 amino acids. Germline loops: CDR1 MGHRA, CDR2 YSYEKL. The CDR3 region is CASSQGLNPEAFF. CDR3 in DNA: TGCGCCAGCAGCCAAGGTCTAAACCCTGAAGCTTTCTTT.

This rearrangement joins TRBV10-3 to TRBJ2-7, with 9 nucleotides matching TRBD1. This CDR3 is built from 16 residues. V was pared by 3 bases and J by 3 bases, with 9 bases of the junction left unmatched. Germline V CDR1 and CDR2: ENHRY, SYGVKD. CDR3 bases: TGTGCCATCAGTGACCCAACAGGGGGCGCTTACTACGAGCAGTACTTC. Amino acid sequence: CAISDPTGGAYYEQYF.

The table lists this clonotype with a few counts. The chain recombines TRBV11-3 with TRBJ2-7, with 11 bases fitting TRBD2. Germline V CDR1 and CDR2: SGHNT, YENEEA. The CDR3 spans 15 residues. V lost 5 bases and J lost 7; bases outside the gene matches: 10. The CDR3: CASSPGLAGGNEQYF. The CDR3 DNA reads TGTGCCAGCAGCCCCGGCCTAGCGGGGGGCAATGAGCAGTACTTC.

V usage is TRBV20-1 and J usage is TRBJ2-3; D gene uncertain. Trimming took off 8 bases at V and 1 base at J, with 13 bases between the two ends. The CDR3 totals 13 residues. CDR1 is DFQATT, CDR2 SNEGSKA, per germline (reference sequence). CDR3 residues: CSTSRSRTDTQYF. The DNA of the CDR3 is TGCAGTACCTCTAGATCTCGCACAGATACGCAGTATTTT.

This chain joins TRBV4-1 and TRBJ1-2, with D maybe TRBD1 (5 bases). Germline CDR1 reads MGHRA; CDR2 reads YSYEKL. V lost 3 bases and J lost 7, with 21 bases in between. The CDR3 loop spans 16 amino acids. CDR3 nucleotides: TGCGCCAGCAGCCAGTGGGGCCGCTCCAATCCTTTTGGCTACACCTTC. This sequence encodes CASSQWGRSNPFGYTF.